This entry lists 17 T cell receptor beta chains sequenced from one sample in a study of vaccination effects on CD4 cells after COVID-19. Antigen-specific CD4+ T cells expanded by the ViraFEST assay with viral peptide pools were then sequenced. With more than 9 days of culture completed, CD4+ T cells were isolated. Vaccination of participants consisted of two doses of either the BNT162b2 or mRNA-1273 vaccine. Method: immunoSEQ multiplex PCR; TCRdb's copy keeps in-frame clones and lacks some. The table includes around 69,000 clones, around 70% detected once. The antigens of these receptors remain unknown. The material sequenced was CD4+ T cells from PBMCs cultured with HCoV-229E spike peptides, taken after COVID-19 vaccination. These receptors came from a human donor who received a COVID-19 vaccine.

The genes are TRBV18 and TRBJ2-2, with D possibly TRBD1 on 5 matching bases. Between the trimmed V and J ends, which lost 6 bases and 6 bases, there was a span of 17 bases. From germline, CDR1 is KGHSH and CDR2 LQKENI. The CDR3 contains 15 residues. This CDR3 reads CASSPDRAPAGELFF. CDR3 DNA: TGTGCCAGCTCCCCCGACAGAGCTCCGGCCGGGGAGCTGTTTTTT.

The chain carries TRBV28 and TRBJ1-5, with D hard to call. CDR1 MDHEN and CDR2 SYDVKM come from the germline V gene. There are 14 residues in the CDR3. Trimming pared 3 bases from V and 5 bases from J, leaving 11 bases between. CDR3 amino acids: CASSFVGKDQPQHF. CDR3 sequence (DNA): TGTGCCAGCAGTTTTGTGGGGAAGGATCAGCCCCAGCATTTT.

V and J are TRBV5-6 and TRBJ2-7; tentatively, D is TRBD1 or TRBD2 (6 bases each). The V end was cut by 4 bases, the J end by 4 bases, with 18 bases between. CDR1 is SGHDT, CDR2 YYEEEE, per germline. The CDR3 consists of 15 residues. The CDR3 spells CASSRTEGGGYEQYV. CDR3 coding DNA: TGTGCCAGCAGCAGGACAGAGGGGGGTGGGTACGAGCAGTACGTC.

This clone was observed a handful of times. The V and J genes are TRBV6-5 and TRBJ1-5; D uncertain. This CDR3 has 13 amino acids. Germline lookup yields CDR1 MNHEY and CDR2 SVGAGI. Between the trimmed V and J ends, which lost 3 bases and 5 bases, there was a span of 8 bases. The CDR3 DNA reads as TGTGCCAGCAGTTATGGGATTTATCAGCCCCAGCATTTT. This codes for CASSYGIYQPQHF.

This chain links TRBV6-6 with TRBJ1-1; no firm D call. V was cut by 6 bases and J by 1 base, with 6 bases left in between. There are 12 residues in the CDR3. Germline CDR1 and CDR2: MNHNY and SVGAGI (reference sequence). The CDR3, as DNA: TGTGCCAGCAGCTTAGCGAACACTGAAGCTTTCTTT. Its protein is CASSLANTEAFF.

The rearrangement links TRBV7-3 to TRBJ2-1; 8 positions match TRBD2. The CDR3 spans 17 residues. Trimming cost V 2 bases and J 7 bases; bases outside gene matches: 13. Germline-derived CDR1 and CDR2 are SGHTA and FQGTGA. CDR3 bases: TGTGCCAGCAGCTTAGGGGCGGGGGGCGCGAGAGGGAATGAGCAGTTCTTC. It encodes CASSLGAGGARGNEQFF. Combining the CDR3 with reference TRBV7-3 and TRBJ2-1 gives the whole variable domain GAGVSQTPSNKVTEKGKYVELRCDPISGHTALYWYRQSLGQGPEFLIYFQGTGAADDSGLPNDRFFAVRPEGSVSTLKIQRTERGDSAVYLCASSLGAGGARGNEQFFGPGTRLTVL.

The chain is built from TRBV3-1 (or the pseudogene TRBV3-2) and TRBJ2-7; D gene unclear. CDR1 LGHDT and CDR2 YNNKEL come from the germline V gene (reference sequence). The CDR3 extends over 15 amino acids. Trimming pared 3 bases from V and 1 base from J, leaving 13 bases between. CDR3 protein: CASSQGLFPSYEQYV. For the CDR3, the DNA is TGTGCCAGCAGCCAGGGCCTCTTCCCTTCCTACGAGCAGTACGTC.

This clone was seen once. The V and J genes are TRBV5-1 and TRBJ2-1, with D perhaps TRBD2 (6 bases). CDR1 is SGHRS, CDR2 YFSETQ, per germline. The CDR3 runs 15 residues. Trimming removed 4 bases at V and 4 bases at J, with 15 bases between. The CDR3 nucleotides are TGCGCCAGCAGCCCTGACGGGGCGGGGTACAATGAGCAGTTCTTC. It translates to CASSPDGAGYNEQFF.

The V gene is TRBV3-1 (or the pseudogene TRBV3-2), the J gene TRBJ2-4; TRBD2 aligns across 9 bases. Trimming at V came to 3 bases and at J to 4 bases, leaving 10 bases not matched to a gene. The length of the CDR3 is 17 residues. The germline V gene encodes CDR1 LGHDT and CDR2 YNNKEL (reference sequence). The CDR3 DNA is TGTGCCAGCAGCCATTATCCTAGAGCGGGGGGTAAAAACATTCAGTACTTC. It encodes CASSHYPRAGGKNIQYF.

The V and J genes are TRBV19 and TRBJ2-3; D ambiguous. Trimming cost V 4 bases and J 1 base, with 18 bases left between them. Per the germline V gene, CDR1 is LNHDA and CDR2 is SQIVND (reference sequence). CDR3 length: 17 residues. CDR3 in DNA: TGTGCCAGTAGTACCCCTCTGTCGTCCCGAGGCACAGATACGCAGTATTTT. This codes for CASSTPLSSRGTDTQYF.

The chain uses TRBV24-1 and TRBJ1-1, with 9 nucleotides matching TRBD1. This CDR3 has 14 amino acids. CDR1 and CDR2 from the germline V gene are KGHDR and SFDVKD. The V and J ends lost 7 bases and 3 bases, in that order; junction bases with no gene match: 5. CDR3 amino acids: CATRAGTGHTEAFF. The CDR3 nucleotides are TGTGCCACCAGGGCAGGGACAGGGCACACTGAAGCTTTCTTT.

V usage is TRBV4-1 and J usage is TRBJ1-1; D is possibly TRBD1 (6 bases). The germline gives CDR1 MGHRA, CDR2 YSYEKL. The CDR3 totals 17 residues. V dropped 3 bases and J dropped 1 base, with 18 bases sitting between them. CDR3: CASSHPQGKGRNTEAFF. CDR3 coding DNA: TGCGCCAGCAGCCATCCCCAGGGGAAGGGCCGGAACACTGAAGCTTTCTTT.

The chain employs TRBV6-5 and TRBJ1-4; D ambiguous. Germline-derived CDR1 and CDR2 are MNHEY and SVGAGI. CDR3 length equals 13 residues. Trimming took off 9 bases at V and 8 bases at J, with 16 bases between the two ends. CDR3 nucleotides: TGTGCCAGTACGTCGCCAGGAGGGGAAAAACTGTTTTTT. Translating it yields CASTSPGGEKLFF.

The chain couples TRBV27 to TRBJ1-2; D perhaps matches TRBD1 (6 bases). Germline CDR1 is MNHEY and CDR2 is SMNVEV (reference sequence). The germline V and J ends were trimmed by 3 bases and 3 bases, with 17 bases remaining between them. The CDR3 covers 16 residues. The CDR3 loop is CASSFYDADSYYGYTF. CDR3 nucleotide sequence: TGTGCCAGCAGTTTCTACGACGCGGACAGTTACTATGGCTACACCTTC.

V and J are TRBV6-6 and TRBJ1-4, with 9 bases fitting TRBD1. V lost 5 bases and J lost 10; bases outside the gene matches: 8. From germline, CDR1 is MNHNY and CDR2 SVGAGI (reference sequence). This CDR3 contains 14 residues. Written as DNA, the CDR3 is TGTGCCAGCAGTGAGACAGGGGGAAGCCGAAAACTGTTTTTT. It encodes CASSETGGSRKLFF.

The chain uses TRBV19 and TRBJ1-2; TRBD1 agrees at 9 bases. This CDR3 comprises 12 residues. Germline V CDR1 and CDR2: LNHDA, SQIVND (reference sequence). With V trimmed by 8 bases and J by 8 bases, 6 bases remained unmatched. The CDR3 sequence: CASAGTGQGYTF. The CDR3 DNA sequence: TGTGCCAGTGCCGGGACAGGGCAGGGCTACACCTTC.

The chain employs TRBV11-2 and TRBJ2-7; D uncertain. V dropped 2 bases and J dropped 5 bases, with 4 bases sitting between them. Germline V CDR1 and CDR2: SGHAT, FQNNGV. CDR3 length: 11 amino acids. The CDR3 nucleotides read TGTGCCAGCAGCTTATCAGACGAGCAGTACGTC. Its translation is CASSLSDEQYV.